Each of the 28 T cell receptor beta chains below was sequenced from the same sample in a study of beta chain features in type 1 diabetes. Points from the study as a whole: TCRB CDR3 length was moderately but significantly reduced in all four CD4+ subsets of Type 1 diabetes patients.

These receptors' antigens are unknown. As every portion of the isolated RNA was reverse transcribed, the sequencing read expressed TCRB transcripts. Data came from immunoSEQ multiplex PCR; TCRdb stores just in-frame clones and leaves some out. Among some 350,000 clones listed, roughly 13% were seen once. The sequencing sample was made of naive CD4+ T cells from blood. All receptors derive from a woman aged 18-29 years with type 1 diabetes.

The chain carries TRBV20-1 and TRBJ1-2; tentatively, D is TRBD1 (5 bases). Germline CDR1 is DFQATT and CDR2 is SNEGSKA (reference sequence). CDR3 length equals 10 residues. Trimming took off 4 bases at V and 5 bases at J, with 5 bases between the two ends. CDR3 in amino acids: CSAKGYGYTF. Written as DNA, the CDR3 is TGCAGTGCTAAGGGGTATGGCTACACCTTC.

In DNA, the CDR3 is TGTGCCAGCTCACCGGGAAAGGGAGACACCGGGGAGCTGTTTTTT. Translating it yields CASSPGKGDTGELFF. The gene calls are TRBV18 and TRBJ2-2; possibly TRBD2 for D (5 bases). Germline loops: CDR1 KGHSH, CDR2 LQKENI. Between the trimmed V and J ends, which lost 3 bases and 3 bases, there was a span of 11 bases. The CDR3 runs 15 residues.

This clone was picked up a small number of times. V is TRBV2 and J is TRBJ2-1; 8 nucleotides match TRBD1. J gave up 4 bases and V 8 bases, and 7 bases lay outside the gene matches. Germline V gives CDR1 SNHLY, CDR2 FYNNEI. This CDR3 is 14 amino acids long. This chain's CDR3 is CASGAGGSYNEQFF. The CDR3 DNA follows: TGTGCCAGCGGGGCAGGGGGCTCATACAATGAGCAGTTCTTC.

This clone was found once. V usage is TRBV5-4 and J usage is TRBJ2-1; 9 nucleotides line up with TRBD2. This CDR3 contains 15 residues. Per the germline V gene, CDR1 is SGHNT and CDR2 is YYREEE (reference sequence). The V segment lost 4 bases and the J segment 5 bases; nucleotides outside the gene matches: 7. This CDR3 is CASSKGLAWNNEQFF. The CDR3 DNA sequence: TGTGCCAGCAGCAAGGGACTAGCCTGGAACAATGAGCAGTTCTTC.

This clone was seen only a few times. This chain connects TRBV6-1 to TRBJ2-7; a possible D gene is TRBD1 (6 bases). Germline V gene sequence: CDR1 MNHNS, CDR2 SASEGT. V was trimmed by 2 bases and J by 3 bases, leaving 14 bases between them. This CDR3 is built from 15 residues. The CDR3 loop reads CASSESTGYLYEQYF. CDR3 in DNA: TGTGCCAGCAGTGAATCAACAGGGTACCTCTACGAGCAGTACTTC.

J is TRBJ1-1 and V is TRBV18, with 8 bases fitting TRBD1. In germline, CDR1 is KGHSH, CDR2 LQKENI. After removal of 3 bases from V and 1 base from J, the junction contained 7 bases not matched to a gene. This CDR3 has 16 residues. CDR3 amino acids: CASSPRDRSSNTEAFF. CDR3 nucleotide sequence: TGTGCCAGCTCACCGCGGGACAGGTCATCGAACACTGAAGCTTTCTTT.

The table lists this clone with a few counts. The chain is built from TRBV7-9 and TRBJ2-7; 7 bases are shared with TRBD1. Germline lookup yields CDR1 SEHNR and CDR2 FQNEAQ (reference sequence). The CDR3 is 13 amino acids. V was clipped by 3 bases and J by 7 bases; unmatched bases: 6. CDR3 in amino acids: CASSFDRVGEQYV. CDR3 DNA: TGTGCCAGCAGCTTCGACAGGGTTGGGGAGCAGTACGTC.

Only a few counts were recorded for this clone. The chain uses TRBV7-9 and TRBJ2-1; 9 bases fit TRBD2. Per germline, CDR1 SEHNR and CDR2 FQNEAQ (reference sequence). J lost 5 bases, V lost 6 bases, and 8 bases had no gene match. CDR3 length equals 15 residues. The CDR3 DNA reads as TGTGCCAGCAGACTAGGACTAGCGACACACAATGAGCAGTTCTTC. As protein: CASRLGLATHNEQFF.

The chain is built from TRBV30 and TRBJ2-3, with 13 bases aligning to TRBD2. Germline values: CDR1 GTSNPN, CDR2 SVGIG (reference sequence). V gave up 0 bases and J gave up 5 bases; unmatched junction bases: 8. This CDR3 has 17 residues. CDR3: CAWSVRRTSGSGDTQYF. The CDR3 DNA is TGTGCCTGGAGTGTGCGAAGGACTAGCGGGAGTGGAGATACGCAGTATTTT. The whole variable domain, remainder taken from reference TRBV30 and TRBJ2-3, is SQTIHQWPATLVQPVGSPLSLECTVEGTSNPNLYWYRQAAGRGLQLLFYSVGIGQISSEVPQNLSASRPQDRQFILSSKKLLLSDSGFYLCAWSVRRTSGSGDTQYFGPGTRLTVL.

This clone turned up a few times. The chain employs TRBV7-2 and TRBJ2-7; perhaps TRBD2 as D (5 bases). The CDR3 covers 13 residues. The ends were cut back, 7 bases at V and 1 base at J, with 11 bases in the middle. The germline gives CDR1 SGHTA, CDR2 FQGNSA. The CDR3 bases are TGTGCCAGCACCCCGACTATTTCCTACGAGCAGTACTTC. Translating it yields CASTPTISYEQYF.

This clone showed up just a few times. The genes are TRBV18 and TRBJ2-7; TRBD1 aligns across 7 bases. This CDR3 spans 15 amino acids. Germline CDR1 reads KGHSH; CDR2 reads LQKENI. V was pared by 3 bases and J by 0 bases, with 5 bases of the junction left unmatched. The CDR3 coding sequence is TGTGCCAGCTCACCGACGACAGGGTCCTCCTACGAGCAGTACTTC. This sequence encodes CASSPTTGSSYEQYF.

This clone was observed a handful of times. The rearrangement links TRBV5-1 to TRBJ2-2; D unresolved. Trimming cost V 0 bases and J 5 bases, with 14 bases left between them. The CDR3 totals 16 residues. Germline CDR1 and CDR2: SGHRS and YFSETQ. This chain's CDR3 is CASSLARFTATGELFF. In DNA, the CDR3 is TGCGCCAGCAGCTTGGCCCGTTTTACAGCTACCGGGGAGCTGTTTTTT.

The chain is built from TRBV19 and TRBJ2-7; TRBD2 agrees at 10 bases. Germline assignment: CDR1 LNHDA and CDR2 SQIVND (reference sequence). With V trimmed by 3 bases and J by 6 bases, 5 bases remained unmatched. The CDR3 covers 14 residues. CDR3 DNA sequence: TGTGCCAGTAGTATTTCTAGCGGGAGTTTCGAGCAGTACTTC. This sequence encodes CASSISSGSFEQYF.

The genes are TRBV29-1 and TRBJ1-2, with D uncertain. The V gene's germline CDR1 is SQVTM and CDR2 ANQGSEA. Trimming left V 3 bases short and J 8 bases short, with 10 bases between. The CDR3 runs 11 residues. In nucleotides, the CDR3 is TGCAGCGTTGAGGGAGTGGAAGGCTACACCTTC. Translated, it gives CSVEGVEGYTF.

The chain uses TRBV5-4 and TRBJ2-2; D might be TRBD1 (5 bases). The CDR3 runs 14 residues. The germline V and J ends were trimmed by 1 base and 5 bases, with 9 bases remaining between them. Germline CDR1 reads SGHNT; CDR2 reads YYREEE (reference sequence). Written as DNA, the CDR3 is TGTGCCAGCAGCTTGAGGCAGGGTACCGGGGAGCTGTTTTTT. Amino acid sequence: CASSLRQGTGELFF. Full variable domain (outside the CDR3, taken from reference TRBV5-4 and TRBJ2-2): ETGVTQSPTHLIKTRGQQVTLRCSSQSGHNTVSWYQQALGQGPQFIFQYYREEENGRGNFPPRFSGLQFPNYSSELNVNALELDDSALYLCASSLRQGTGELFFGEGSRLTVL.

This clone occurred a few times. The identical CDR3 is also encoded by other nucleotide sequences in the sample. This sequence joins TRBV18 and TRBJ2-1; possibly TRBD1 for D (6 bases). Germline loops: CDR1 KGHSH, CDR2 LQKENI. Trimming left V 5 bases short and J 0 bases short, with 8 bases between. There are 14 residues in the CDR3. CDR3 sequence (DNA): TGTGCCAGCTCAGCGGACAGCTCCTACAATGAGCAGTTCTTC. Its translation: CASSADSSYNEQFF.

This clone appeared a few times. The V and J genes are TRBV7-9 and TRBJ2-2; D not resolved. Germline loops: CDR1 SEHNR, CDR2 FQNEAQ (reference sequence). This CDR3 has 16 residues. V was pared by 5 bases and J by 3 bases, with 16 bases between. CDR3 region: CASSHNYLRDTGELFF. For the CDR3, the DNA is TGTGCCAGCAGCCATAACTACCTCCGGGACACCGGGGAGCTGTTTTTT.

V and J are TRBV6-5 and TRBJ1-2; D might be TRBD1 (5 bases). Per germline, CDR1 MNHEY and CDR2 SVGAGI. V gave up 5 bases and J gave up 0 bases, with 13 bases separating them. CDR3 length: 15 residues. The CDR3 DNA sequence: TGTGCCAGCAGTCTTCGGGGGAGCCCTAACTATGGCTACACCTTC. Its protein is CASSLRGSPNYGYTF.

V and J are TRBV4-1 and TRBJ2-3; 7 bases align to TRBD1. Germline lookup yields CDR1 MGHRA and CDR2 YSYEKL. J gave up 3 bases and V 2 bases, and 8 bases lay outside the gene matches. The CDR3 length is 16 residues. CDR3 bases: TGCGCCAGCAGCCAACTCTTTCCGACAGGGACAGATACGCAGTATTTT. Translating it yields CASSQLFPTGTDTQYF.

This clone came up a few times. The CDR3 spells CASLRREGNNEQFF. The CDR3, as DNA: TGTGCCAGCCTTCGGCGGGAGGGGAACAATGAGCAGTTCTTC. The chain employs TRBV6-5 and TRBJ2-1, with 9 bases matching TRBD2. The V segment lost 8 bases and the J segment 5 bases; nucleotides outside the gene matches: 7. CDR1 and CDR2 from the germline V gene are MNHEY and SVGAGI. The CDR3 covers 14 residues.

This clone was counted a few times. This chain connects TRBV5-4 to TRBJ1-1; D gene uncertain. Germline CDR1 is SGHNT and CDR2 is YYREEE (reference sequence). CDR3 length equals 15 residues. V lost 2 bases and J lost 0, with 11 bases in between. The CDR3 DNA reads TGTGCCAGCAGCTTCGGTACTGCCATGAACACTGAAGCTTTCTTT. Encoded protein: CASSFGTAMNTEAFF.

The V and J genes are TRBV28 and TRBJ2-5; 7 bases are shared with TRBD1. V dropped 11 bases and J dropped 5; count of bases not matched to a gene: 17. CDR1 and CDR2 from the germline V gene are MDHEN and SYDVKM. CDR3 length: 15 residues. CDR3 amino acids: CASGQPRSPGETQYF. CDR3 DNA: TGTGCCTCGGGACAGCCACGGTCTCCCGGGGAGACCCAGTACTTC.

CDR3 loop: CASSPSTGVVNQPQHF. The CDR3 coding sequence is TGTGCCAGCTCACCGTCCACAGGGGTGGTCAATCAGCCCCAGCATTTT. This chain joins TRBV18 and TRBJ1-5; TRBD1 aligns across 7 bases. There are 16 residues in the CDR3. Germline assignment: CDR1 KGHSH and CDR2 LQKENI. J gave up 3 bases and V 3 bases, and 8 bases lay outside the gene matches.

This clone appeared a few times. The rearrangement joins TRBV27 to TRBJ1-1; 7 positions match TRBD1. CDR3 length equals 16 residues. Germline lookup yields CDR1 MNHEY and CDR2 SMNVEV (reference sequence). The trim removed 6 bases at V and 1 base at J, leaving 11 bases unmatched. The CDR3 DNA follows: TGTGCCAGCAGCCCCAGAGGGGGCACTAAGAACACTGAAGCTTTCTTT. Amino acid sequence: CASSPRGGTKNTEAFF.

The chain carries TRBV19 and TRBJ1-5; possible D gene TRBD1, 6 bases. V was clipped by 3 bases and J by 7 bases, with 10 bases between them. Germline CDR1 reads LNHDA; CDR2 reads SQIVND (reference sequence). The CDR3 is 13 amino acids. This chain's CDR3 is CASSIRTAQPQHF. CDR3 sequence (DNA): TGTGCCAGTAGTATCAGGACAGCCCAGCCCCAGCATTTT.

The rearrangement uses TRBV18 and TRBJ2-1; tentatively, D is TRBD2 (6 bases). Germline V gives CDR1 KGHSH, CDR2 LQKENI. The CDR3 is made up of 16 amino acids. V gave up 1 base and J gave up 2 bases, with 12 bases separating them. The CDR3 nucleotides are TGTGCCAGCTCACCACGGGAGGTCGGGACCTACAATGAGCAGTTCTTC. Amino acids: CASSPREVGTYNEQFF.

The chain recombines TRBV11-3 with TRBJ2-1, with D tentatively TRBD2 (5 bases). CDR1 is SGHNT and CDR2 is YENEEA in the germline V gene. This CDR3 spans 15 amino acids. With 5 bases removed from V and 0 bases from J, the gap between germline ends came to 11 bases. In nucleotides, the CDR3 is TGTGCCAGCAGCCAACGGGATATCTCCTACAATGAGCAGTTCTTC. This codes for CASSQRDISYNEQFF.

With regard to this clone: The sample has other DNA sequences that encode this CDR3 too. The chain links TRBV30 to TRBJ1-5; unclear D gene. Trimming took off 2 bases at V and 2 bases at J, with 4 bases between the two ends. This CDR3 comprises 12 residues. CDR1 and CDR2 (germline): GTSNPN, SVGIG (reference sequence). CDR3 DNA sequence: TGTGCCTGGAGTACAGGCAATCAGCCCCAGCATTTT. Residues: CAWSTGNQPQHF.